The present entry profiles one T cell receptor (beta chain) with its context. The data were obtained in a study of cytomegalovirus exposure and HLA in healthy donors. Across the study: The study placed approximately 80% of its approximately 430 genotyped donors in the Caucasian-associated ancestry cluster.

This CDR3 comprises 15 residues. Trimming pared 5 bases from V and 2 bases from J, leaving 15 bases between. CDR1 is LNHDA, CDR2 SQIVND, per germline (reference sequence). Amplification used 60 Vbeta primers and 13 Jbeta primers. Assay: immunoSEQ multiplex PCR; the TCRdb copy retains only in-frame clones and omits some. The table lists around 120,000 clones, about four fifths of them singletons. The V and J genes are TRBV19 and TRBJ2-5; D is possibly TRBD1 (6 bases). The sequencing sample was made of PBMCs. This TCR derives from a woman under 30 in good health and CMV-seronegative. CDR3: CASSVNRDTQETQYF. DNA for the CDR3: TGTGCCAGTAGTGTCAACCGGGACACTCAAGAGACCCAGTACTTC.